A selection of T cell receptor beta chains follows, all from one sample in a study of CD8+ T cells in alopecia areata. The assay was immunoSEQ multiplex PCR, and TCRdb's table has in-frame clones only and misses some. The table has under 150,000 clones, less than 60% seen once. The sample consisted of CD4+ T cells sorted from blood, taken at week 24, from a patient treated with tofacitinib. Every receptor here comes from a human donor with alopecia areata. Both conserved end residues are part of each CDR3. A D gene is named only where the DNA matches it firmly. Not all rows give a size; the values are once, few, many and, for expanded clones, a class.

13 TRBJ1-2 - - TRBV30 CAWNLGPGYGYTF TGTGCCTGGAATCTCGGCCCGGGGTATGGCTACACCTTC
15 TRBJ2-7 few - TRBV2 CASSATWGQRYEQYF TGTGCCAGCAGTGCGACTTGGGGGCAGAGATACGAGCAGTACTTC
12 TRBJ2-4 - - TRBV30 CAWSWGRDIQYF TGTGCCTGGAGTTGGGGACGGGACATTCAGTACTTC
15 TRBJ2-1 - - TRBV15 CATSRDSFRGSEQFF TGTGCCACCAGCAGAGATTCTTTCCGGGGAAGTGAGCAGTTCTTC
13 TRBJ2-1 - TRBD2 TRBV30 CAWSGGAYNEQFF TGTGCCTGGAGCGGGGGGGCCTACAATGAGCAGTTCTTC
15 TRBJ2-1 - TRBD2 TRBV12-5 CASGPSGAFRNEQFF TGTGCTAGTGGACCTAGCGGGGCATTTCGGAATGAGCAGTTCTTC
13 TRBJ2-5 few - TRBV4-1 CASSRGREETQYF TGCGCCAGCAGCCGGGGACGAGAAGAGACCCAGTACTTC
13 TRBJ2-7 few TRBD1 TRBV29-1 CSAGQGTTYEQYF TGCAGCGCCGGACAGGGGACCACCTACGAGCAGTACTTC
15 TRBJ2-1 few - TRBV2 CASSPLGGASNEQFF TGTGCCAGCAGTCCACTTGGGGGGGCCTCAAATGAGCAGTTCTTC
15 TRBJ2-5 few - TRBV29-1 CSVEGHQGYGETQYF TGCAGCGTTGAAGGACACCAGGGCTACGGGGAGACCCAGTACTTC
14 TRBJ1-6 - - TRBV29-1 CSGRQDFGGSPLHF TGCAGCGGCCGACAGGATTTCGGAGGTTCACCCCTCCACTTT
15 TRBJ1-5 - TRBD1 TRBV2 CASSEGGQGVEAQHF TGTGCCAGCAGTGAAGGGGGACAGGGGGTTGAGGCCCAGCATTTT
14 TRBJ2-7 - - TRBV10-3 CAISESDSTYEQYF TGTGCCATCAGTGAGTCGGACAGCACCTACGAGCAGTACTTC
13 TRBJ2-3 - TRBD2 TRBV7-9 CASSLYPGGTQYF TGTGCCAGCAGCCTTTACCCGGGGGGTACGCAGTATTTT
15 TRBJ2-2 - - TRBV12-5 CASGRRTVRTGELFF TGTGCTAGTGGTCGAAGGACAGTACGCACCGGGGAGCTGTTTTTT
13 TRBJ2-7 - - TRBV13 CASSPGGSYEQYF TGTGCCAGCAGCCCCGGGGGCTCCTACGAGCAGTACTTC
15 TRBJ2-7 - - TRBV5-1 CASSLEGRSSYEQYF TGCGCCAGCAGCTTAGAGGGCAGGAGCTCCTACGAGCAGTACTTC
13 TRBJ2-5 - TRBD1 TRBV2 CASRGQVQETQYF TGTGCCAGCAGAGGACAGGTACAAGAGACCCAGTACTTC
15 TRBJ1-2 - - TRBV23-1 CASSQSPLGGYGYTF TGCGCCAGCAGTCAATCCCCATTGGGTGGCTATGGCTACACCTTC
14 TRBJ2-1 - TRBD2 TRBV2 CASSWTSGASEQFF TGTGCCAGCAGTTGGACTAGCGGGGCTTCTGAGCAGTTCTTC
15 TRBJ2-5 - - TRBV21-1 CASSKNRGGQETQYF TGTGCCAGCAGCAAAAACAGGGGAGGCCAAGAGACCCAGTACTTC
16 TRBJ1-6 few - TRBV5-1 CASSFQPDSYNSPLHF TGCGCCAGCAGCTTCCAGCCGGACTCCTATAATTCACCCCTCCACTTT